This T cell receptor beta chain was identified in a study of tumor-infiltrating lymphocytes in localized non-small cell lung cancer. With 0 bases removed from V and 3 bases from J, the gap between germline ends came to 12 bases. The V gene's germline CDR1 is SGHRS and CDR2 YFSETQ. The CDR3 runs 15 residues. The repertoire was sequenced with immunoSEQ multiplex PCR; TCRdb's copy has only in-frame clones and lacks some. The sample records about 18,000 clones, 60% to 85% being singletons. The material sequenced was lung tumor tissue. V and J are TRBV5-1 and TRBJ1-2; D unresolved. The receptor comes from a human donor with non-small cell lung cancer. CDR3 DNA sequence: TGCGCCAGCAGCTTGGTACCCCAGCTAGACTATGGCTACACCTTC. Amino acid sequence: CASSLVPQLDYGYTF.